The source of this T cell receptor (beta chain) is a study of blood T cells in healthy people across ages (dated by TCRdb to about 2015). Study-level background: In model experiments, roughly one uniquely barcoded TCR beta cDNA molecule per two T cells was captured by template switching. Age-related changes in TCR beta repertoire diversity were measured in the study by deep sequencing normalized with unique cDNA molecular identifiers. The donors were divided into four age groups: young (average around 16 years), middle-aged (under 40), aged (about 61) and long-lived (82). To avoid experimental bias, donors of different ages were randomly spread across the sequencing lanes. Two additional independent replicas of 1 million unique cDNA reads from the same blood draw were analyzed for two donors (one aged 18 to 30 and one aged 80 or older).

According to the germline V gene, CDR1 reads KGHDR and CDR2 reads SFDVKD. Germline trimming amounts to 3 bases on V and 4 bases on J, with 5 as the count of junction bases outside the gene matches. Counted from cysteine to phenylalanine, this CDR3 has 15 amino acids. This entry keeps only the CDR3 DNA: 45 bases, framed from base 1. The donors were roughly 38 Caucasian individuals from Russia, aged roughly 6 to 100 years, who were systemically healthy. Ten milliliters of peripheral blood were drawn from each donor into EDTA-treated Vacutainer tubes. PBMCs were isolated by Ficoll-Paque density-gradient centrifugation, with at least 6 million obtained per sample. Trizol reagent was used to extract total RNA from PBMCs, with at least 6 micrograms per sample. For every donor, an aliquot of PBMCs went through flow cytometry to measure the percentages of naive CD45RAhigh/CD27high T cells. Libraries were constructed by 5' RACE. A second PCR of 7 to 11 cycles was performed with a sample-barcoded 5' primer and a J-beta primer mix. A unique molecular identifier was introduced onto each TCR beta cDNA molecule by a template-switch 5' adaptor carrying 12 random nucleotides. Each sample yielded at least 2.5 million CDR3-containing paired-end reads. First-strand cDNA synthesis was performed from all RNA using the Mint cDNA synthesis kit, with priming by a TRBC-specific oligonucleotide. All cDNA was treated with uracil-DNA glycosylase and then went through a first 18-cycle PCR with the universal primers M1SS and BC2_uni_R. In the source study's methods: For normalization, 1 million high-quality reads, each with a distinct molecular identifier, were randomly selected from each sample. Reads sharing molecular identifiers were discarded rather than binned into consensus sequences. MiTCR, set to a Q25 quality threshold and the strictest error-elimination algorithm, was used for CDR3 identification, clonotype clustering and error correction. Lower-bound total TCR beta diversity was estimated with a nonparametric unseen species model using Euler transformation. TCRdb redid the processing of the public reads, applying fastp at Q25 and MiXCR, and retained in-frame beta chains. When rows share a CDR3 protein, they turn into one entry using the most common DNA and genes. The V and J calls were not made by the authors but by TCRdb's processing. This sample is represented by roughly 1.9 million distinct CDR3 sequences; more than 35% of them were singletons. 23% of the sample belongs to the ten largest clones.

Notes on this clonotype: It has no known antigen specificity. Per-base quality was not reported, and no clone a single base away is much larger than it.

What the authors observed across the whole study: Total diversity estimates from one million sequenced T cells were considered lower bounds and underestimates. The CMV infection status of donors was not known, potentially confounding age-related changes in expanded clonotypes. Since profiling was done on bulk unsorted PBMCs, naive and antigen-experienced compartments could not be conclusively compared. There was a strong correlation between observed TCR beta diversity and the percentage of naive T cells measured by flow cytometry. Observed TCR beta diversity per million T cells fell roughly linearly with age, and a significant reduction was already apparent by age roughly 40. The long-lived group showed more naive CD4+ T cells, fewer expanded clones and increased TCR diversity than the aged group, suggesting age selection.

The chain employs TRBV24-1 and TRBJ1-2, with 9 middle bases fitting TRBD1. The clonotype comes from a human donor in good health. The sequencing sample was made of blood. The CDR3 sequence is CATSDETGGSYGYTF. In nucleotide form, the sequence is TGTGCCACCAGTGATGAGACAGGGGGAAGCTATGGCTACACCTTC.